Listed below are T cell receptor beta chains from one sample, sequenced in a study of blood T cells in healthy people across ages. A single record per CDR3 protein comes from TCRdb applying MiXCR to the 5' RACE reads. The sample lists about 640,000 distinct CDR3 sequences, about 30% occurring once. Sequencing was done on a sample of blood. The origin of the receptors is a woman of 80 years or more in good health. CDR3s include the opening cysteine and the closing phenylalanine or tryptophan. The order of the fields is clone size, D gene, V gene, J gene, CDR3 DNA, CDR3 protein. A D gene is named only where the DNA matches it firmly. Clone size appears in some rows only: once, few, many, or a class for an expanded clone.

many	.	TRBV2	TRBJ1-2	TGTGCCAGCACGGGTGAGAGGTACTATGGCTACACCTTC	CASTGERYYGYTF
.	.	TRBV7-3	TRBJ2-1	TGTGCCAGCAGCTTAAGTGGTAGCAGAGCCAATGAGCAGTTCTTC	CASSLSGSRANEQFF
many	TRBD1	TRBV6-1	TRBJ1-2	TGTGCCAGCAGGAGCCCGGCGGGACAGAAGTCCCCTAACTATGGCTACACCTTC	CASRSPAGQKSPNYGYTF
many	.	TRBV21-1	TRBJ2-6	TGTGCCAGCAGCTCAAGGGACAGGGTGAAGGGCTCTGGGGCCAACGTCCTGACTTTC	CASSSRDRVKGSGANVLTF
many	TRBD1	TRBV20-1	TRBJ2-1	TGCAGTGCTAGGGGCGGGACAGGATCCTACAATGAGCAGTTCTTC	CSARGGTGSYNEQFF
.	TRBD1	TRBV19	TRBJ1-1	TGTGCCAGTATCAATCTTCGGACAGGAGGGAACACTGAAGCTTTCTTT	CASINLRTGGNTEAFF
many	TRBD2	TRBV7-3	TRBJ2-3	TGTGCCAGCAGCCCCATATTAGCGGGGGGGCCAGATACGCAGTATTTT	CASSPILAGGPDTQYF
many	.	TRBV7-2	TRBJ1-2	TGTGCCAGCAGCCCCGGGAGAGCAGGCTACACCTTC	CASSPGRAGYTF
few	TRBD1	TRBV20-1	TRBJ1-4	TGCAGTGCTAGAGACACAGGGGGCCAACTGTTTTTT	CSARDTGGQLFF
.	TRBD2	TRBV12-3/TRBV12-4	TRBJ2-3	TGTGCCAGCCGGTCTGGAGGTAGCGGGGGGGAGCGTGATACGCAGTATTTT	CASRSGGSGGERDTQYF
few	.	TRBV27	TRBJ2-1	TGTGCCAGCAGTTCCTCTTGGGGGGAGCTAGACAATGAGCAGTTCTTC	CASSSSWGELDNEQFF
many	TRBD2	TRBV20-1	TRBJ2-5	TGCAGTGCTGCCCCTCCGGGGGGAGAAGAGACCCAGTACTTC	CSAAPPGGEETQYF
.	TRBD2	TRBV19	TRBJ2-1	TGTGCCAGTACTGATAGCGGGGGAATCCAAGAGACCCAGTTCTTC	CASTDSGGIQETQFF
.	.	TRBV20-1	TRBJ1-6	TGCAGTGCTGGGCGGGGGGCTGATTCACCCCTCCACTTT	CSAGRGADSPLHF
many	.	TRBV5-3	TRBJ2-5	TGTGCCAGAAGCTTGGAGACTAGCCAAGAGACCCAGTACTTC	CARSLETSQETQYF
.	.	TRBV6-6	TRBJ1-6	TGTGCCAGCAGTCGCCTCCAGGGAGGCAAATTACCCCTCCACTTT	CASSRLQGGKLPLHF
.	TRBD1	TRBV29-1	TRBJ2-4	TGCGGGGGAGACAGGGGCGGCAATGAGCAGTACTTC	CGGDRGGNEQYF
.	.	TRBV29-1	TRBJ1-1	TGCAGCGTTGAAGAGAACGCTGAAGCTTTCTTT	CSVEENAEAFF
.	.	TRBV5-1	TRBJ2-5	TGCGCCAGCAGGGAAGGGACGACTGAAGAGACCCAGTACTTC	CASREGTTEETQYF
.	TRBD1	TRBV6-1	TRBJ1-2	TGTGCCAGCAGTGGGGTTAGGGGGCGAGGCTATGGCTACACCTTC	CASSGVRGRGYGYTF
many	.	TRBV4-3	TRBJ1-2	TGCGCCAGCAGCCCTTCCCGAATGATATCCTATGGCTACACCTTC	CASSPSRMISYGYTF
many	.	TRBV7-2	TRBJ1-1	TGTGCCAGCAGCACATCAAAGGGGAACACTGAAGCTTTCTTT	CASSTSKGNTEAFF